Described below is a single T cell receptor (beta chain) sequence and its context. This record comes from a study of T cell clonotyping in hematopoietic cell transplantation. In the study overall: Cytoreduction preceded collection of pretransplant recipient samples.

The assay was immunoSEQ multiplex PCR, and TCRdb's table has in-frame clones only and misses some. The table records more than 70,000 clones, 96% of them present only once. The time point here: recipient sample about 28 days before transplant, after cytoreduction. V lost 7 bases and J 2 bases, leaving 9 bases between the germline ends. Germline V gene sequence: CDR1 MDHEN, CDR2 SYDVKM. This CDR3 comprises 12 residues. The rearrangement uses TRBV28 and TRBJ2-7, with D perhaps matching TRBD1 (5 bases). The receptor was isolated from a woman between 45 and 65 years old with acute myeloid leukemia. Some clones in this sample may be carry-over from other donors' samples. The sample in question was peripheral blood mononuclear cells, obtained before stem cell transplant. In nucleotides, the CDR3 is TGTGCCAGCAAAGACAGCCCCTACGAGCAGTACTTC. Its protein product is CASKDSPYEQYF.